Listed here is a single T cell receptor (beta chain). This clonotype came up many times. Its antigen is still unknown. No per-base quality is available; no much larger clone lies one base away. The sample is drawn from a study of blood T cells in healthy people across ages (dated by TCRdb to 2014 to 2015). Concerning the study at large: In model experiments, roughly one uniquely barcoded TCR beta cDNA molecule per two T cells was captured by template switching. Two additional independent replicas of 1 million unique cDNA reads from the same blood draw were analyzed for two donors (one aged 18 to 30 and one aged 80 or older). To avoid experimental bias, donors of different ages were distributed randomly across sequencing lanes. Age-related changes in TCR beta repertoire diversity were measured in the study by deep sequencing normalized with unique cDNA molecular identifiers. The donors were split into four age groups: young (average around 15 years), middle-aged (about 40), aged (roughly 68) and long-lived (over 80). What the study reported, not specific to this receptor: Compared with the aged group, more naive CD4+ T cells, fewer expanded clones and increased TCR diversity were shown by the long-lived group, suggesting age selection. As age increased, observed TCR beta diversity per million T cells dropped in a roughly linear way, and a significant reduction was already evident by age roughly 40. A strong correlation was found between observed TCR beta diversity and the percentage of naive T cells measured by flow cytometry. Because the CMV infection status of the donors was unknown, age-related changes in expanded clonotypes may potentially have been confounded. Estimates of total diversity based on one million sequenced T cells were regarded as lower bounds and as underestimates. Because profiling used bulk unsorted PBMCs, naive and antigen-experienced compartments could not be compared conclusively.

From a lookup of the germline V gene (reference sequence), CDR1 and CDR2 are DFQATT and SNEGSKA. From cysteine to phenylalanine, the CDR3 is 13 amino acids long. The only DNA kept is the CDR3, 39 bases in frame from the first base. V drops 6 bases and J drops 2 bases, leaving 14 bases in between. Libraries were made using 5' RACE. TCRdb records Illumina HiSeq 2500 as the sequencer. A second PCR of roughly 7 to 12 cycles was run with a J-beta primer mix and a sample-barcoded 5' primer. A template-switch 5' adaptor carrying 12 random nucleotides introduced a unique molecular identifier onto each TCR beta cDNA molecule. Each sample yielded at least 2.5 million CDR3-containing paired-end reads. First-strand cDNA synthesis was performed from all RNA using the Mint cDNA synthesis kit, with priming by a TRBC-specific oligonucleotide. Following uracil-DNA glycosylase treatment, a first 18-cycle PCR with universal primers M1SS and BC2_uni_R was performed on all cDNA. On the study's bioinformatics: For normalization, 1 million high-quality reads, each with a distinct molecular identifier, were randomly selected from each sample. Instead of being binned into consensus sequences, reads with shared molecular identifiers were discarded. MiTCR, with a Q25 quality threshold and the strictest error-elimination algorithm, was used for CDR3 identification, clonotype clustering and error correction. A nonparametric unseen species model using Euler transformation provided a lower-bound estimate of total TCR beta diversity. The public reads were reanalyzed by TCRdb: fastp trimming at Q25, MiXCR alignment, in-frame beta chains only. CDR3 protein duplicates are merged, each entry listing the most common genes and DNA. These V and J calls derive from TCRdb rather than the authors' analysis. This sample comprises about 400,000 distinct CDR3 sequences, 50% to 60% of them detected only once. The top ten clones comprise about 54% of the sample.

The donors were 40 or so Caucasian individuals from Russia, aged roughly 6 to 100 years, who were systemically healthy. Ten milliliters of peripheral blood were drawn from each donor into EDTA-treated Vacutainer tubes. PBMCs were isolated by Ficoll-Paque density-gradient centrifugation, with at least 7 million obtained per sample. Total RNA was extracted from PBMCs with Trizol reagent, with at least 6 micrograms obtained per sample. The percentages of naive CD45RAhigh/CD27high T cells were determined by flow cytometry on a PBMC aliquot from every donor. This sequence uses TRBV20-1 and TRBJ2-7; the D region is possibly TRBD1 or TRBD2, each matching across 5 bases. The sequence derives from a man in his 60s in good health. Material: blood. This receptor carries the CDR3 CSAPGPGPYEQYF. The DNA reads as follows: TGCAGTGCCCCGGGGCCTGGCCCCTACGAGCAGTACTTC.